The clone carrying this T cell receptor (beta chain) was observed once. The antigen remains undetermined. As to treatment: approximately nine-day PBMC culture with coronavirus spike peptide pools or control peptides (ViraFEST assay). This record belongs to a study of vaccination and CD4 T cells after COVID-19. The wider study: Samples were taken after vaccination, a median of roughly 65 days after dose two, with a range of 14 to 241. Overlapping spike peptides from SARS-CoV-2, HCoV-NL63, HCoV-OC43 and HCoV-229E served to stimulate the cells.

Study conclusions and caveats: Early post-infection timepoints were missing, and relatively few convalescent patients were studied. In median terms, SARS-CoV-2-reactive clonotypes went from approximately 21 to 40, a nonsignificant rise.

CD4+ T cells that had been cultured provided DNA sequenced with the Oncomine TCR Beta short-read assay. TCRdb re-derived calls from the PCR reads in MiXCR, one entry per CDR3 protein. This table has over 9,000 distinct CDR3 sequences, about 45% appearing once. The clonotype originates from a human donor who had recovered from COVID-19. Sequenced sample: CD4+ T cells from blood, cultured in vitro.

This CDR3 reads CASSLQGSRADTQYF. Here the CDR3 DNA reads TGTGCCAGCAGCTTACAGGGGAGTAGGGCAGATACGCAGTATTTT. The chain employs TRBV7-9 and TRBJ2-3; maybe TRBD1 (6 bases). The V gene's germline CDR1 is SEHNR and CDR2 FQNEAQ (reference sequence). The CDR3 has 15 amino acids. V lost 2 bases to trimming and J lost 4 bases, with 13 bases between them.